A selection of T cell receptor beta chains follows, all from one sample in a study of T-cell reconstitution after alpha-beta-depleted transplantation in children. TCRdb recomputed calls from the PCR reads with MiXCR, one row per CDR3 protein. The data show 200,000 to 300,000 distinct CDR3 sequences, roughly a quarter seen once. Material: PBMCs, mostly from graft donor cells, obtained 360 days after TCRalphabeta/CD19-depleted stem cell transplant. The receptors stem from a female patient aged 2-9 years who had a stem cell transplant for congenital amegakaryocytic thrombocytopenia, so the T cells may come from the graft donor. CDR3s leave out the opening cysteine and the closing phenylalanine or tryptophan.

J: TRBJ2-7; V: TRBV7-6; CDR3: ASSLATDSYEQY
J: TRBJ2-7; V: TRBV28; CDR3: ASSLRRWQGASEQY
J: TRBJ2-5; V: TRBV20-1; CDR3: SASPVALAQLQETQY
J: TRBJ2-1; V: TRBV28; CDR3: ASSFIKAGGPFNEQF
J: TRBJ2-7; V: TRBV4-2; CDR3: ASSQDRYGGTYEQY
J: TRBJ2-7; V: TRBV2; CDR3: ASSVRQGDYEQY
J: TRBJ2-3; V: TRBV12-3/TRBV12-4; CDR3: ASSSSAKGSDTQY
J: TRBJ2-7; V: TRBV15; CDR3: ATSRDNSVRHEQY
J: TRBJ2-7; V: TRBV10-3; CDR3: AISGQAYEQH
J: TRBJ1-2; V: TRBV10-3; CDR3: AIGRGTGYYGYT
J: TRBJ1-4; V: TRBV7-9; CDR3: ASSFGNEKLF
J: TRBJ2-1; V: TRBV9; CDR3: ASSVASGIDEQF
J: TRBJ2-1; V: TRBV5-1; CDR3: ASSLAGRRNRNEQF
J: TRBJ2-3; V: TRBV12-3/TRBV12-4; CDR3: ASSPYQSGTGLADTQY
J: TRBJ1-1; V: TRBV4-3; CDR3: ASSVYREMNTEAF
J: TRBJ2-1; V: TRBV7-2; CDR3: ASSSQAGVFYNEQF
J: TRBJ1-2; V: TRBV4-2; CDR3: ASSSPTWAGTAESANYGYT
J: TRBJ2-1; V: TRBV30; CDR3: AWSGFLAGGHYNEQF
J: TRBJ2-2; V: TRBV5-6; CDR3: ASREGAGELF
J: TRBJ2-7; V: TRBV4-1; CDR3: ASSQGSGWVYEQY
J: TRBJ2-1; V: TRBV15; CDR3: ATSHGPGTWSYNEQF
J: TRBJ2-2; V: TRBV6-2/TRBV6-3; CDR3: ASSYNRGAFTGELF
J: TRBJ2-1; V: TRBV10-3; CDR3: AISEGEYNEQF
J: TRBJ1-2; V: TRBV12-3/TRBV12-4; CDR3: ASTARAFGADGYT
J: TRBJ2-3; V: TRBV20-1; CDR3: SASVSPGQRYPDTQY
J: TRBJ1-3; V: TRBV10-3; CDR3: AISVDSSGNTIY
J: TRBJ2-7; V: TRBV2; CDR3: ASSEDLRETRGY
J: TRBJ1-4; V: TRBV29-1; CDR3: SVEKRGQGEKLF
J: TRBJ2-7; V: TRBV3-1; CDR3: ASSHRRYEQY
J: TRBJ2-2; V: TRBV20-1; CDR3: SARDQGGGANTGELF
J: TRBJ1-2; V: TRBV10-3; CDR3: AISEKTNYGYT
J: TRBJ2-6; V: TRBV20-1; CDR3: SASKPRGAGANVLT
J: TRBJ2-7; V: TRBV6-2/TRBV6-3; CDR3: ASKPTGAPYEQY
J: TRBJ1-4; V: TRBV7-9; CDR3: ASSFAGTHEKLF
J: TRBJ1-6; V: TRBV7-8; CDR3: AGRNSYNSPLH
J: TRBJ2-7; V: TRBV28; CDR3: ASSLLRQDAYEQY
J: TRBJ2-4; V: TRBV30; CDR3: AWSLGTSGAKNIQY
J: TRBJ2-1; V: TRBV3-1; CDR3: ASISGGGDEQF
J: TRBJ2-7; V: TRBV6-1; CDR3: ASTPGLGDREQY
J: TRBJ2-7; V: TRBV6-2/TRBV6-3; CDR3: ASSLEPYYEQY
J: TRBJ2-6; V: TRBV3-1; CDR3: ASSPGPSGANVLT
J: TRBJ1-2; V: TRBV2; CDR3: ASSGGPDYGYT
J: TRBJ2-3; V: TRBV12-3/TRBV12-4; CDR3: ASSFLRSGGPTDTQY
J: TRBJ2-1; V: TRBV5-4; CDR3: ASSRVGTNHEQF
J: TRBJ2-3; V: TRBV24-1; CDR3: ATSASGITDTQY
J: TRBJ1-1; V: TRBV10-3; CDR3: AISESKLRDRTEAF
J: TRBJ2-1; V: TRBV20-1; CDR3: SALRQGAYSYNEQF
J: TRBJ1-2; V: TRBV21-1; CDR3: ASSKGSISSAGGYYGYT
J: TRBJ1-1; V: TRBV7-9; CDR3: ASSSIPRENTEAF
J: TRBJ2-3; V: TRBV5-1; CDR3: ASSGEGADTQY
J: TRBJ2-5; V: TRBV28; CDR3: ASSTGREQGETQY
J: TRBJ2-7; V: TRBV6-4; CDR3: ASSDRTSYEQY
J: TRBJ2-7; V: TRBV4-1; CDR3: ASSQEGTGTYEQY